This record covers a single T cell receptor beta chain. Original methodology: Counts of nucleated cells, estimated from reference gene primer amplification, were obtained. Repertoires were generated with immunoSEQ multiplex PCR, while TCRdb's copy carries only in-frame clones and drops some. V and J calls and clone size come straight from that table; D and trimming were deduced from the DNA. The sample includes 85,000 to 90,000 clones, more than 60% of them seen just once. The source of the sample is a study of blood T cell repertoires in COVID-19. Study at large: The analysed material was cDNA or gDNA that came from T cells, B-cell-depleted T cells, or PBMCs.

Germline loops: CDR1 MNHNS, CDR2 SASEGT. Trimming shortened V by 1 base and J by 4 bases, and 10 bases separated the two germline ends. The CDR3 spans 14 residues. Sequenced sample: peripheral blood. The chain links TRBV6-1 to TRBJ1-1; D unclear. This receptor was obtained from a man between 65 and 85 years old with acute or convalescent COVID-19. CDR3 coding DNA: TGTGCCAGCAGTGAAGAACCAATGGCCACTGAAGCTTTCTTT. Amino acid sequence: CASSEEPMATEAFF.